Following are 21 T cell receptor beta chains from one sample sequenced in a study of cytomegalovirus exposure and HLA in healthy donors. Primers included in the PCR were 60 Vbeta and 13 Jbeta primers. Profiling relied on immunoSEQ multiplex PCR, and the TCRdb table lists in-frame clones only, not all of them. The sample includes approximately 140,000 clones. Input material: PBMCs. These receptors were collected from a woman aged 45-65 years in good health and CMV-seronegative.

The chain is built from TRBV30 and TRBJ1-3; D might be TRBD1 (6 bases). This CDR3 has 14 amino acids. Germline V gives CDR1 GTSNPN, CDR2 SVGIG (reference sequence). V was clipped by 5 bases and J by 2 bases, with 13 bases between them. CDR3 sequence (DNA): TGTGCCTGGTTGACAGGTGGTACTGGAAACACCATATATTTT. This sequence encodes CAWLTGGTGNTIYF.

In regard to this clone: The same CDR3 is also encoded by other DNA sequences in this sample. The chain uses TRBV7-9 and TRBJ2-7, with TRBD2 as a possible D gene (5 bases). This CDR3 contains 12 residues. V shed 11 bases and J shed 2 bases, with 13 bases lying between them. Looked up from germline, CDR1 is SEHNR and CDR2 is FQNEAQ (reference sequence). Here the CDR3 reads CASSTGTYEQYF. CDR3 in DNA: TGTGCCTCCTCGACCGGGACCTACGAGCAGTACTTC.

The V and J genes are TRBV6-5 and TRBJ2-1; no firm D call. CDR3 length: 14 amino acids. The germline V and J ends were trimmed by 7 bases and 0 bases, with 10 bases remaining between them. CDR1 and CDR2 from the germline V gene are MNHEY and SVGAGI. CDR3 amino acids: CASTPGSSYNEQFF. DNA of the CDR3: TGTGCCAGCACTCCGGGTAGCTCCTACAATGAGCAGTTCTTC.

The CDR3 region has the DNA TGTGCCAGCACCCCGGGACAGTGGAACTATGGCTACACCTTC. As protein: CASTPGQWNYGYTF. The rearrangement uses TRBV18 and TRBJ1-2; 7 positions agree with TRBD1. This CDR3 is built from 14 residues. Germline assignment: CDR1 KGHSH and CDR2 LQKENI. V was clipped by 8 bases and J by 2 bases; unmatched bases: 8.

V gene TRBV5-1 combines with J gene TRBJ2-2; D ambiguous. Trimming stripped 3 bases from V and 3 bases from J, with 12 bases between. The CDR3 length is 15 residues. Germline values: CDR1 SGHRS, CDR2 YFSETQ. CDR3 region: CASSSPGAYTGELFF. DNA for the CDR3: TGCGCCAGCAGCTCCCCCGGAGCTTACACCGGGGAGCTGTTTTTT.

The rearrangement links TRBV2 to TRBJ1-5; 7 nucleotides align to TRBD1. V dropped 6 bases and J dropped 4; count of bases not matched to a gene: 9. The CDR3 spans 15 residues. The germline V gene has CDR1 SNHLY and CDR2 FYNNEI. CDR3 amino acids: CASSGGGQPNQPQHF. The CDR3 DNA follows: TGTGCCAGCAGCGGAGGGGGACAGCCGAATCAGCCCCAGCATTTT.

The V and J genes are TRBV19 and TRBJ2-1, with D unresolved. The CDR3 is 12 amino acids. Germline CDR1 reads LNHDA; CDR2 reads SQIVND (reference sequence). V lost 4 bases to trimming and J lost 7 bases, with 8 bases between them. CDR3 amino acids: CASSTQRNEQFF. The CDR3 nucleotides read TGTGCCAGTAGTACGCAGCGTAATGAGCAGTTCTTC.

V and J are TRBV28 and TRBJ1-2, with TRBD1 matching 11 bases. The trim removed 4 bases at V and 6 bases at J, leaving 16 bases unmatched. Germline CDR1 reads MDHEN; CDR2 reads SYDVKM. CDR3 length: 18 residues. This CDR3 reads CASSYYRDRGSSYNGYTF. The DNA for the CDR3 is TGTGCCAGCAGTTACTACCGGGACAGGGGGAGTTCTTACAATGGCTACACCTTC.

The genes are TRBV2 and TRBJ2-7; D perhaps matches TRBD1 (5 bases). V was trimmed by 4 bases and J by 2 bases, leaving 9 bases between them. Germline V gives CDR1 SNHLY, CDR2 FYNNEI. The CDR3 contains 13 residues. The CDR3 DNA sequence: TGTGCCAGCAGTGGTAGGGGTACCTACGAGCAGTACTTC. It encodes CASSGRGTYEQYF.

The gene calls are TRBV7-6 and TRBJ1-1; D unclear. Germline V gene data show CDR1 as SGHVS and CDR2 as FNYEAQ. With 5 bases removed from V and 8 bases from J, the gap between germline ends came to 12 bases. The CDR3 length is 12 residues. Written as DNA, the CDR3 is TGTGCCAGCAGCCCTGGGCCACGAGAAGCTTTCTTT. Translation gives CASSPGPREAFF.

The chain carries TRBV7-6 and TRBJ1-5, with 11 bases lining up with TRBD1. The J segment lost 7 bases and the V segment lost 6 bases, leaving 8 bases of the junction unmatched. Germline loops: CDR1 SGHVS, CDR2 FNYEAQ. This CDR3 is 15 amino acids long. The DNA of the CDR3 is TGTGCCAGCAGTCCTGGGACAGGGGGACAACAGCCCCAGCATTTT. Protein sequence: CASSPGTGGQQPQHF. The full variable domain, its missing parts supplied by reference TRBV7-6 and TRBJ1-5, is GAGVSQSPRYKVTKRGQDVALRCDPISGHVSLYWYRQALGQGPEFLTYFNYEAQQDKSGLPNDRFSAERPEGSISTLTIQRTEQRDSAMYRCASSPGTGGQQPQHFGDGTRLSIL.

The chain employs TRBV5-1 and TRBJ1-1, with D maybe TRBD1 (6 bases). The V and J ends lost 3 bases and 3 bases respectively, with 15 bases between them. From germline, CDR1 is SGHRS and CDR2 YFSETQ. The CDR3 totals 15 residues. The DNA of the CDR3 is TGCGCCAGCAGCTCCGTACAGGGTTGGTACACTGAAGCTTTCTTT. The encoded protein is CASSSVQGWYTEAFF.

On this clone itself: This sample also contains other DNA sequences that code for the same CDR3. The chain is built from TRBV5-1 and TRBJ2-7, with 11 bases matching TRBD1. Germline assignment: CDR1 SGHRS and CDR2 YFSETQ. Trimming at V came to 4 bases and at J to 6 bases, leaving 6 bases not matched to a gene. This CDR3 contains 14 residues. The CDR3 spells CASSPGTGGLEQYF. The CDR3 DNA reads TGCGCCAGCAGCCCCGGGACAGGGGGTCTCGAGCAGTACTTC.

The V and J genes are TRBV5-6 and TRBJ2-3; D perhaps matches TRBD2 (6 bases). Germline loops: CDR1 SGHDT, CDR2 YYEEEE. CDR3 length equals 15 residues. V lost 3 bases and J lost 4, with 15 bases in between. CDR3 protein: CASSSPGGDPDTQYF. The CDR3 region has the DNA TGTGCCAGCAGCTCCCCGGGCGGGGACCCAGATACGCAGTATTTT. The whole variable domain, remainder taken from reference TRBV5-6 and TRBJ2-3, is DAGVTQSPTHLIKTRGQQVTLRCSPKSGHDTVSWYQQALGQGPQFIFQYYEEEERQRGNFPDRFSGHQFPNYSSELNVNALLLGDSALYLCASSSPGGDPDTQYFGPGTRLTVL.

The chain uses TRBV19 and TRBJ1-1, with D possibly being TRBD1 (5 bases). The CDR3 spans 14 residues. The germline V and J ends were trimmed by 6 bases and 4 bases, with 15 bases remaining between them. In germline, CDR1 is LNHDA, CDR2 SQIVND (reference sequence). CDR3 DNA: TGTGCCAGTAGAGAAGACAGCTATGTCACTGAAGCTTTCTTT. Its translation: CASREDSYVTEAFF. The whole variable domain, remainder taken from reference TRBV19 and TRBJ1-1, is DGGITQSPKYLFRKEGQNVTLSCEQNLNHDAMYWYRQDPGQGLRLIYYSQIVNDFQKGDIAEGYSVSREKKESFPLTVTSAQKNPTAFYLCASREDSYVTEAFFGQGTRLTVV.

V usage is TRBV27 and J usage is TRBJ2-7, with D perhaps TRBD2 (6 bases). With 2 bases removed from V and 5 bases from J, the gap between germline ends came to 10 bases. The V gene's germline CDR1 is MNHEY and CDR2 SMNVEV (reference sequence). The CDR3 extends over 13 amino acids. The chain's CDR3 is CASSLTGRHEQYF. CDR3 sequence (DNA): TGTGCCAGCAGTTTAACCGGGAGACACGAGCAGTACTTC.

The J gene is TRBJ2-3, the V gene TRBV5-1; perhaps TRBD1 as D (5 bases). Trimming removed 5 bases from V and 2 bases from J, with 15 bases in between. Germline CDR1 and CDR2: SGHRS and YFSETQ. The CDR3 is made up of 15 amino acids. CDR3 bases: TGCGCCAGCAGACCGCGGTTACAGGTCACAGATACGCAGTATTTT. Protein: CASRPRLQVTDTQYF.

The V call is TRBV2, the J call TRBJ1-5; D remains unclear. The CDR3 consists of 15 residues. Germline CDR1 SNHLY, CDR2 FYNNEI. Trimming shortened V by 1 base and J by 0 bases, and 7 bases separated the two germline ends. CDR3 residues: CASSEDSYSNQPQHF. CDR3 bases: TGTGCCAGCAGTGAAGACAGTTATAGCAATCAGCCCCAGCATTTT.

The chain is built from TRBV25-1 and TRBJ2-7, with 8 bases matching TRBD2. There are 14 residues in the CDR3. With 8 bases clipped from V and 2 bases from J, the junction kept 8 bases outside the gene matches. Germline lookup yields CDR1 MGHDK and CDR2 SYGVNS. The CDR3 loop reads CASQIAGTAYEQYF. For the CDR3, the DNA is TGTGCCAGCCAAATAGCGGGAACAGCCTACGAGCAGTACTTC.

The chain combines TRBV5-1 with TRBJ1-1; tentatively, D is TRBD1 (5 bases). The CDR3 has 16 residues. V was cut by 6 bases and J by 1 base, with 19 bases left in between. Looked up from germline, CDR1 is SGHRS and CDR2 is YFSETQ. CDR3 DNA sequence: TGCGCCAGCACTACGACCTCGGGACTTACGAACACTGAAGCTTTCTTT. Its protein product is CASTTTSGLTNTEAFF.

The rearrangement uses TRBV5-1 and TRBJ2-1; the D gene is possibly TRBD2 (5 bases). CDR1 and CDR2 (germline): SGHRS, YFSETQ. The CDR3 is made up of 13 amino acids. V was pared by 0 bases and J by 7 bases, with 8 bases between. CDR3 region: CASSLGGMNEQFF. The CDR3 bases are TGCGCCAGCAGCTTGGGAGGGATGAATGAGCAGTTCTTC. The full variable domain, with the rest looked up from reference TRBV5-1 and TRBJ2-1, is KAGVTQTPRYLIKTRGQQVTLSCSPISGHRSVSWYQQTPGQGLQFLFEYFSETQRNKGNFPGRFSGRQFSNSRSEMNVSTLELGDSALYLCASSLGGMNEQFFGPGTRLTVL.